This T cell receptor (beta chain) comes out of a study of cytomegalovirus exposure and HLA in healthy donors. Study-wide context: Approximately 83 million unique TCRs from HLA-typed donors were held in an early data release.

Overall study findings and caveats: The authors confirmed in vitro that a few CMV-associated chains were specific for CMV antigens. Analyzed later, most CMV-associated TCR beta chains appeared HLA-restricted.

This CDR3 contains 15 residues. Germline CDR1 and CDR2: ENHRY and SYGVKD. V lost 6 bases and J lost 1; bases outside the gene matches: 4. This clone was detected only a few times. The antigen is undetermined. The PCR was carried out with 60 Vbeta primers and 13 Jbeta primers. Here immunoSEQ multiplex PCR was the method, and the copy in TCRdb shows in-frame clones only, minus some. In the table there are fewer than 150,000 clones, over 70% of which are singletons. The chain uses TRBV10-3 and TRBJ2-2; TRBD1 matches 8 bases. The source is a woman aged 40 to 49 in good health and CMV-seronegative. Sequenced: PBMCs. DNA of the CDR3: TGTGCCATCAGACTGGGACAGGAGAACACCGGGGAGCTGTTTTTT. This codes for CAIRLGQENTGELFF.